These 10 T cell receptor beta chains originate from one sample sequenced in a study of CD8 T cells in ankylosing spondylitis. TCRdb fed the 5' RACE reads into MiXCR, producing one record per CDR3 protein. This repertoire shows about 130,000 distinct CDR3 sequences, approximately 9.7% found once; its top ten account for 3.3%. The sample was blood, either unsorted or a sorted T cell fraction (not recorded which). Receptors originate from a male donor with ankylosing spondylitis or in good health (not recorded which).

Ten or more counts support this clonotype. The chain combines TRBV20-1 with TRBJ2-5; tentative D call: TRBD2 (6 bases). Per germline, CDR1 DFQATT and CDR2 SNEGSKA (reference sequence). The germline V and J ends were trimmed by 6 bases and 4 bases, with 21 bases remaining between them. The CDR3 contains 15 residues. CDR3 protein: CSARPFVRAGETQYF. As DNA, the CDR3 is TGCAGTGCAAGGCCTTTCGTTCGAGCGGGAGAGACCCAGTACTTC.

This clonotype was recorded at least ten times. J is TRBJ2-7 and V is TRBV6-2 or TRBV6-3, with 11 positions matching TRBD2. Germline loops: CDR1 MNHEY, CDR2 SVGEGT. V gave up 5 bases and J gave up 4 bases; unmatched junction bases: 10. This CDR3 is built from 16 residues. CDR3 bases: TGTGCCAGCAGTCGCCTGCCGGGACTAGCGGATTACGAGCAGTACTTC. Amino acid sequence: CASSRLPGLADYEQYF.

This clonotype showed up just once. The rearrangement uses TRBV6-4 and TRBJ2-1; 9 nucleotides line up with TRBD2. The CDR3 is 15 amino acids. CDR1 and CDR2 (germline): MRHNA, SNTAGT. V lost 5 bases and J lost 5; bases outside the gene matches: 7. The CDR3 is CASSLTSGTHNEQFF. CDR3 DNA sequence: TGTGCCAGCAGTTTGACTAGCGGAACCCACAATGAGCAGTTCTTC.

This clonotype was seen many times. The chain recombines TRBV6-1 with TRBJ1-3; no reliable D call. Germline CDR1 reads MNHNS; CDR2 reads SASEGT. With 6 bases removed from V and 0 bases from J, the gap between germline ends came to 6 bases. The CDR3 length is 13 residues. CDR3: CASRGPSGNTIYF. The CDR3, as DNA: TGTGCCAGCAGAGGCCCCTCTGGAAACACCATATATTTT.

In this sample, this clonotype turned up a few times. The gene calls are TRBV27 and TRBJ2-7; possible D gene TRBD1, 6 bases. In germline, CDR1 is MNHEY, CDR2 SMNVEV (reference sequence). The CDR3 contains 17 residues. Trimming took off 0 bases at V and 4 bases at J, with 19 bases between the two ends. CDR3 protein: CASSLSPYRETAYEQYF. The CDR3 DNA reads as TGTGCCAGCAGTTTATCGCCCTACAGGGAAACCGCTTACGAGCAGTACTTC.

A few counts support this clonotype. The chain is built from TRBV6-2 or TRBV6-3 and TRBJ2-7; TRBD2 might be the D (6 bases). The CDR3 is 13 amino acids. Trimming shortened V by 6 bases and J by 5 bases, and 14 bases separated the two germline ends. Germline loops: CDR1 MNHEY, CDR2 SVGEGT. CDR3: CASREFGGDEQYF. In DNA, the CDR3 is TGTGCCAGCAGGGAATTCGGAGGGGACGAGCAGTACTTC.

This clonotype was counted many times. This chain connects TRBV12-3 or TRBV12-4 to TRBJ2-2; 11 bases fit TRBD2. The CDR3 runs to 16 residues. Losses at the gene ends were 5 bases for V and 5 bases for J; bases not matched to a gene: 7. CDR3 residues: CASSPGLAGYTGELFF. CDR3 nucleotides: TGTGCCAGCAGTCCTGGACTAGCGGGTTATACCGGGGAGCTGTTTTTT.

This clonotype was detected many times. The V call is TRBV20-1, the J call TRBJ2-5; D gene uncertain. The V gene lost 1 base and the J gene lost 5 bases, with 2 bases spanning the gap. The germline V gene has CDR1 DFQATT and CDR2 SNEGSKA (reference sequence). This CDR3 comprises 10 residues. CDR3 loop: CSARGETQYF. The CDR3 region has the DNA TGCAGTGCTAGAGGGGAGACCCAGTACTTC.

This chain joins TRBV28 and TRBJ1-2; D is undetermined. Between the trimmed V and J ends, which lost 7 bases and 2 bases, there was a span of 8 bases. CDR1 MDHEN and CDR2 SYDVKM come from the germline V gene. The CDR3 loop spans 12 amino acids. The CDR3 loop reads CASTRQNYGYTF. DNA for the CDR3: TGTGCCAGCACGCGACAAAACTATGGCTACACCTTC.

This clonotype came up a few times. This rearrangement joins TRBV5-1 to TRBJ1-4; D gene unclear. The CDR3 sequence is 16 residues long. V lost 0 bases, J lost 0 bases, and 9 bases lay in between. Looked up from germline, CDR1 is SGHRS and CDR2 is YFSETQ. The CDR3 DNA reads as TGCGCCAGCAGCTTGGATTCACCGGCAACTAATGAAAAACTGTTTTTT. It specifies CASSLDSPATNEKLFF.